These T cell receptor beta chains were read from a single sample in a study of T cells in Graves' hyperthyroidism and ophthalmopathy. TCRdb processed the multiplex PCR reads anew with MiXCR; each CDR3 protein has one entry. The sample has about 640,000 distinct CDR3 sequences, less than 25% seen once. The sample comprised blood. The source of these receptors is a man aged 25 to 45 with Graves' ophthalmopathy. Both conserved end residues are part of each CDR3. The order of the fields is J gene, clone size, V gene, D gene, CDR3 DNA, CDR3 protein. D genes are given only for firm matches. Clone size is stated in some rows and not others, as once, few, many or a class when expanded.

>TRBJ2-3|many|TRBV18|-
TGTGCCAGCTCAGCGCCTAGCACAGATACGCAGTATTTT
CASSAPSTDTQYF
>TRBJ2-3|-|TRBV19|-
TGTGCCAGTAGTCCACTAGGGGGACGCTGGCAGTATTTT
CASSPLGGRWQYF
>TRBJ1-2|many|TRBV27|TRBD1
TGTGCCAGCAGTCCGCGCCTTCTCGACAGGGGGGATGGCTACACCTTC
CASSPRLLDRGDGYTF
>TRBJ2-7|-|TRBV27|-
TGTGCCACCGCACGTGGATACGAGCAGTACTTC
CATARGYEQYF
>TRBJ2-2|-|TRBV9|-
TGTGCCAGCAGCCAAGAAGACCTCAACACCGGGGAGCTGTTTTTT
CASSQEDLNTGELFF
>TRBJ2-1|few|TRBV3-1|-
TGTGCCAGCAGCCAAGATCGACTACAGAATGAGCAGTTCTTC
CASSQDRLQNEQFF
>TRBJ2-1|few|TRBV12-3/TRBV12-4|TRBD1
TGTGCCAGCAGATCCCCCCGGGACAGGGCTAATGAGCAGTTCTTC
CASRSPRDRANEQFF
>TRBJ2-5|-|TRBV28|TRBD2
TGTGCCAGCAGTGCCAGACTAGCGGGAGCACAAGAGACCCAGTACTTC
CASSARLAGAQETQYF
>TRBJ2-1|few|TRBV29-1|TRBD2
TGCAGCGTCGCGAGGACTAGCCGCGTTGAGCAGTTCTTC
CSVARTSRVEQFF
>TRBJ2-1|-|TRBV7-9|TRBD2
TGTGCCAGCAGCCCTCCGACTAGCGGTGGCTCCTACAATGAGCAGTTCTTC
CASSPPTSGGSYNEQFF
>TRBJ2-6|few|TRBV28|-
TGTGCCAGCACCGCGGGGAGCTCTGGGGCCAACGTCCTGACTTTC
CASTAGSSGANVLTF
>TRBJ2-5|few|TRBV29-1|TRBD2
TGCAGCGTTTCCGGGACTACAGAGACCCAGTACTTC
CSVSGTTETQYF
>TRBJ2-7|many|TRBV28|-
TGTGCCAGCAGTTTCCGGGACCGTTCCTACGAGCAGTACTTC
CASSFRDRSYEQYF
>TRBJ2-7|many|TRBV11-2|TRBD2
TGTGCCAGCAGCTCGCCGGGAGGGGCTCCCTCCGTTCCAAAAGCCCTCTACGAGCAGTACTTC
CASSSPGGAPSVPKALYEQYF
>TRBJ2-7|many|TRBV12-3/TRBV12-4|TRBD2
TGTGCCAGCAGTTCGGGAGGAAGCTCCTACGAGCAGTACTTC
CASSSGGSSYEQYF
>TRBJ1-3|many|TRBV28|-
TGTGCCAGCAGTTTAAGGGGTAATGCTGGAAACACCATATATTTT
CASSLRGNAGNTIYF
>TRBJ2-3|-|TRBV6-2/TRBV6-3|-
TGTGCCAGCAGAGATACGGTGGGTACGCAGTATTTT
CASRDTVGTQYF
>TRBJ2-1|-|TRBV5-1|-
TGCGCCAGCAGCTTCAGTTCAGGAGCACCATACAATGAGCAGTTCTTC
CASSFSSGAPYNEQFF
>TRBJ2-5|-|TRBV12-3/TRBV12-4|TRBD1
TGTGCCAGCAGTTGGTTTGGCAGGGGGCGAGAGACCCAGTACTTC
CASSWFGRGRETQYF
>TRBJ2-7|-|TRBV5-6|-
TGTGCCAGCAGCTTGACTACAGGGATATACGAGCAGTACTTC
CASSLTTGIYEQYF
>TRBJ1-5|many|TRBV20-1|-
TGCAGTGCTAGACGTGGTTTCGACCCCCGTGAGCCCCAGCATTTT
CSARRGFDPREPQHF
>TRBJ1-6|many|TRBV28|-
TGTGCCAGCGGAGAACAGGTGGTGGCCCTCCACTTT
CASGEQVVALHF
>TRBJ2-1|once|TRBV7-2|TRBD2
TGTGCCAGCAGCTTTACGGGAGGGTCCTACAATGAGCAGTTCTTC
CASSFTGGSYNEQFF
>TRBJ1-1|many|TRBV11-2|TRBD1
TGTGCCAGCAGCTTGACCGGGACAGGGGACACTGAAGCTTTCTTT
CASSLTGTGDTEAFF
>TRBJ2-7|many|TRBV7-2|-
TGTGCCAGCAGCTCTCCACGGTGGGGGGCTGTCGGCTACGAGCAGTACTTC
CASSSPRWGAVGYEQYF
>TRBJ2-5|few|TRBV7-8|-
TGTGCCAGCAGCCCCGGAGTGGGGTCTGAGAATCAAGAGACCCAGTACTTC
CASSPGVGSENQETQYF
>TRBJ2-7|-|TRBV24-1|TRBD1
TGTGCCACCAGTGACCCCGGGACAGGGGCCTACGAGCAGTACTTC
CATSDPGTGAYEQYF
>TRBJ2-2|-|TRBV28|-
TGTGCCAGCAGTTTTAGGGTGGTCGGGGAGCTGTTTTTT
CASSFRVVGELFF
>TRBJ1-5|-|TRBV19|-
TGTGCCAGTAGTATCGGGATTTCGAGCAATCAGCCCCAGCATTTT
CASSIGISSNQPQHF
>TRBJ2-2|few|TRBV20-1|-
TGCAGTGCTAGGAGACCCGGGACGAGCAACACCGGGGAGCTGTTTTTT
CSARRPGTSNTGELFF
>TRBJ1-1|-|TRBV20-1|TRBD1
TGCAGTGCCCCGGACAGGGGCACGGGCACTGAAGCTTTCTTT
CSAPDRGTGTEAFF
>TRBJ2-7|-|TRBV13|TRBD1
TGTGCCAGCAGCTTGGGGACAGAGACGTCGCTGCAGTACTTC
CASSLGTETSLQYF
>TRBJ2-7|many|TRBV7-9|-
TGTGCCAGCAGTGGACTTCCGACCTCCTACGAGCAGTACTTC
CASSGLPTSYEQYF
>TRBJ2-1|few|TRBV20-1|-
TGCAGTGCTAGAGATTGGACTACAAGCTCCTACAATGAGCAGTTCTTC
CSARDWTTSSYNEQFF
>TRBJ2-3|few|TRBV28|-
TGTGCCAGCAGTTACAAGACTACCGCTGGGCAGTATTTT
CASSYKTTAGQYF
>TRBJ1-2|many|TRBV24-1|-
TGTGCCACCAGTGATGGGGGGACTTCTACCAACTATGGCTACACCTTC
CATSDGGTSTNYGYTF
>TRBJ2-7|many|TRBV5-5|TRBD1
TGTGCCAGCAGCCCCGACAGGGTTTACACCTACGAGCAGTACTTC
CASSPDRVYTYEQYF
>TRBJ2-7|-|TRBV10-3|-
TGTGCCATCAGTACAGGGAACTACGAGCAGTACTTC
CAISTGNYEQYF
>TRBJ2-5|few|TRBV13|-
TGTGCCAGCCTCCGGGCCTACATCCAAGAGACCCAGTACTTC
CASLRAYIQETQYF
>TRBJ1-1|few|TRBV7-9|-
TGTGCCAGCAGCTTAGAGGCAATCAACACTGAAGCTTTCTTT
CASSLEAINTEAFF
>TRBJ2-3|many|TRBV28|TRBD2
TGTGCCAGCAGCCGGACAGGGTTGGTGACTAGCGGGAGCACTAGCACAGATACGCAGTATTTT
CASSRTGLVTSGSTSTDTQYF
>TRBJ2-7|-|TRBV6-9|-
TGCGCCAGCAGTGATTCAGGAGAGCAGTACTTC
CASSDSGEQYF
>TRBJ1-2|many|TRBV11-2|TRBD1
TGTGCCAGCAGCACCCCCTGGCTGGACAGGGCATCATTAGGCTACACCTTC
CASSTPWLDRASLGYTF
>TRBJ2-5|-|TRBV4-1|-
TGCGCCAGCAGCCTAAGTCCCCCACCAAACCAAGAGACCCAGTACTTC
CASSLSPPPNQETQYF
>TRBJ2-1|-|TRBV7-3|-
TGTGCCAGCAGCCCAGGGAGGACGTATTACAATGAGCAGTTCTTC
CASSPGRTYYNEQFF
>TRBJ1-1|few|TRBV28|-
TGTGCCAGCAGAAGGACAGACGCTTTCTTT
CASRRTDAFF
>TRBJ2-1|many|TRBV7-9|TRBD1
TGTGCCAGCAGCAGGGGACAGGACCGCAATGAGCAGTTCTTC
CASSRGQDRNEQFF
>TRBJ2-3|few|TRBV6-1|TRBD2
TGTGCCAGCGTTGGAATAGCGGGAGTACCAGATACGCAGTATTTT
CASVGIAGVPDTQYF
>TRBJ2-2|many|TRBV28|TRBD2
TGTGCCAGCAGTTTGAGGAGGACTAGCGGGAACACCGGGGAGCTGTTTTTT
CASSLRRTSGNTGELFF
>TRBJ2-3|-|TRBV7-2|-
TGTGCCAGCAGCCTCACCAGGGCGCGCACAGATACGCAGTATTTT
CASSLTRARTDTQYF
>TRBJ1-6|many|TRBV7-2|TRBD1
TGTGCCAGCAGCCAGACGGACAGGCCGACCCTCCACTTT
CASSQTDRPTLHF
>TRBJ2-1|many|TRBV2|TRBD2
TGTGCCAGCAGTGGGACTAGCGGGAAAATGGACAATGAGCAGTTCTTC
CASSGTSGKMDNEQFF
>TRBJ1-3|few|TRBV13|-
TGTGCCAGCAGCCAAGGACTCTCACCTGGAAACACCATATATTTT
CASSQGLSPGNTIYF
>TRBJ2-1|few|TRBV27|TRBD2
TGTGCCAGCAGTTCACCGCGGGAGAATCACAATGAGCAGTTCTTC
CASSSPRENHNEQFF
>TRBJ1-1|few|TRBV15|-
TGTGCCACCAGCTCCCGGGACTCCACTGAAGCTTTCTTT
CATSSRDSTEAFF
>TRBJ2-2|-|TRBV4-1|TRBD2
TGCGCCAGCAGCCAAGCCCTAGCGGGAGGCGGTATCGGGGAGCTGTTTTTT
CASSQALAGGGIGELFF
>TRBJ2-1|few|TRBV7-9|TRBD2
TGTGCCAGCAGCCCTCCTAGCGGGAGGGCAGACAATGAGCAGTTCTTC
CASSPPSGRADNEQFF